This T cell receptor beta chain was recovered during a study of blood T cell repertoires in COVID-19. Method: immunoSEQ multiplex PCR; TCRdb's copy keeps in-frame clones and lacks some. Of approximately 150,000 clones listed, roughly 89% were seen once; the top ten hold around 3.9%. Germline loops: CDR1 SGHRS, CDR2 YFSETQ. The J segment lost 2 bases and the V segment lost 4 bases, leaving 14 bases of the junction unmatched. The CDR3 is made up of 17 amino acids. The sample comprised peripheral blood. This receptor was identified in a woman aged 55-70 years who had recovered from COVID-19. The gene calls are TRBV5-1 and TRBJ1-1; 7 bases align to TRBD1. The CDR3 sequence: CASSEGQSRITNTEAFF. The CDR3 coding sequence is TGCGCCAGCAGCGAGGGACAGTCACGCATCACAAACACTGAAGCTTTCTTT.